The TCR beta chain described here comes from a study of blood T cell repertoires in COVID-19. Study-wide context: Acute and convalescent COVID-19 specimens originated in the United States, Italy and Spain. The cDNA or gDNA used as material had been derived from T cells, B-cell-depleted T cells, or PBMCs.

In assigning cohorts, the study relied on participant-reported clinical history. Per the germline V gene, CDR1 is SGHTA and CDR2 is FQGTGA. The CDR3 contains 15 residues. The V end lost 4 bases, the J end lost 3 bases, and 12 bases lay between the germline ends. Sequencing used immunoSEQ multiplex PCR; TCRdb keeps in-frame clones, though not all of them. The table includes hundreds of thousands of clones, approximately 90% detected once. This chain uses TRBV7-3 with TRBJ2-2; a possible D gene is TRBD2 (6 bases). Sequences were obtained from PBMCs or T cells enriched from blood (not recorded which). The source of this sequence is a man aged 35-49 years who had recovered from COVID-19. The DNA for the CDR3 is TGTGCCAGCAGCTCGGCTAGCGCCTACACCGGGGAGCTGTTTTTT. Amino acids: CASSSASAYTGELFF.